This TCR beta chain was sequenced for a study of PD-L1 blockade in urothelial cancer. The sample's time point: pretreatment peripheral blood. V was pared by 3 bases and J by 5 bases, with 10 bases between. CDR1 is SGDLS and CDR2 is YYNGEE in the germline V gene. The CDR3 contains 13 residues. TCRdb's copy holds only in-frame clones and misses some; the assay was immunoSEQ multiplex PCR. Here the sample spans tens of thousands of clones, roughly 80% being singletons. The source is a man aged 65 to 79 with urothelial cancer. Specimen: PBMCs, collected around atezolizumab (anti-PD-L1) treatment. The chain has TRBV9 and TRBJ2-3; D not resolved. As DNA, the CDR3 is TGTGCCAGCAGCGAGAGCGTTCGAGATACGCAGTATTTT. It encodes CASSESVRDTQYF.